The clone carrying this TCR beta chain was picked up one time. This sample stems from a study of blood T cell repertoires in COVID-19. Patients at the Seattle site were enrolled during active infection and followed longitudinally. This CDR3 comprises 13 residues. V lost 7 bases to trimming and J lost 5 bases; unmatched junction nucleotides: 7. CDR1 and CDR2 (germline): SQVTM, ANQGSEA. Method: immunoSEQ multiplex PCR; TCRdb's copy keeps in-frame clones and lacks some. Of about 200,000 clones listed, approximately 80% were seen once; the top ten hold approximately 0.97%. The receptor was derived from a man aged 60 to 75 with COVID-19, enrolled during active disease. The gene calls are TRBV29-1 and TRBJ1-1, with 10 bases lining up with TRBD1. The sequenced material came from peripheral blood. The CDR3 region is CSASDRGSTEAFF. CDR3 DNA: TGCAGCGCCTCGGACAGGGGGAGTACTGAAGCTTTCTTT.